This T cell receptor beta chain was found in a study of Ad26.COV2.S vaccination and SARS-CoV-2 variants. Study information: Dosing was one shot or two shots 56 days apart.

General study findings and limits: People who got the vaccine or the placebo had similar non-spike TCR breadth. From the TCR breadth and depth analyses, total T cell responses may have been underestimated.

Only in-frame clones appear in the TCRdb table, and some are missing; sequencing was by immunoSEQ multiplex PCR. The sample holds fewer than 400,000 clones, just under 85% seen once. The CDR3 has 17 amino acids. Germline loops: CDR1 SGHTA, CDR2 FQGNSA. The junction had 13 bases not matched to a gene; V was cut back by 4 bases and J by 7 bases. Treatment denoted: around 19 received Ad26.COV2.S at low or high dose, single or two shots; 5 received placebo; per-sample allocation not given. Sample collection was performed on day 63 after the first vaccine or placebo injection. Donor was an adult aged 18-55 years in Boston. For this clone: Its antigen is still unknown.

Sequencing was performed on peripheral blood, taken in a trial of Ad26.COV2.S vaccine versus placebo. The rearrangement uses TRBV7-2 and TRBJ2-2, with 9 bases that match TRBD2. The TCR comes from a person aged 18-65 years who received the Ad26.COV2.S COVID-19 vaccine or a placebo. The CDR3 bases are TGTGCCAGCAGCTCCCCGCGGAGCGGGGGGCCGTACGGGGAGCTGTTTTTT. Its protein is CASSSPRSGGPYGELFF. The full variable domain, in which reference TRBV7-2 and TRBJ2-2 provide the parts outside the CDR3, is GAGVSQSPSNKVTEKGKDVELRCDPISGHTALYWYRQSLGQGLEFLIYFQGNSAPDKSGLPSDRFSAERTGGSVSTLTIQRTQQEDSAVYLCASSSPRSGGPYGELFFGEGSRLTVL.